This TCR beta chain was identified during a study of T cell repertoires in cytomegalovirus infection. Background on the study: Public TCR beta signatures were indicative of both CMV infection and a matching HLA type.

Study results and caveats: Cumulative frequency of public TCR beta families picked out carriers of CMV plus the relevant HLA.

TCRdb recomputed calls from the reads with MiXCR, one row per CDR3 protein. The repertoire holds about 460,000 distinct CDR3 sequences, approximately 10% seen once, with roughly a tenth in the top ten. For this clonotype: Its antigen is not identified. A much more abundant neighbour one base away suggests this may be a read error.

The source is a human donor in good health (CMV status not recorded). Some clones in this sample may be carry-over from other donors' samples. Sequencing was carried out using PBMCs.

CDR3 amino acids: CASSVESSGSGAFF. In DNA, the CDR3 is TGTGCCAGCAGCGTAGAGAGCTCAGGGTCGGGAGCTTTCTTT. This chain connects TRBV9 to TRBJ1-1, with D possibly TRBD1 on 5 matching bases. V was cut by 0 bases and J by 10 bases, with 16 bases left in between. CDR1 SGDLS and CDR2 YYNGEE come from the germline V gene. This CDR3 contains 14 residues.